A selection of T cell receptor beta chains follows, all from one sample in a study of cytomegalovirus exposure and HLA in healthy donors. Profiled with immunoSEQ multiplex PCR; TCRdb holds only in-frame clones, not every one. The sample carries under 150,000 clones, over 55% recorded once. Sequencing was done on a sample of PBMCs. All receptors derive from a young man in good health and CMV-seropositive. The CDR3 runs from the conserved cysteine through the conserved F or W. Fields, in order: J gene, D gene, V gene, CDR3 protein. D genes are given only for firm matches.

J gene: TRBJ2-7; D gene: -; V gene: TRBV6-1; CDR3 protein: CASSELALGLMAPSSYEQYF
J gene: TRBJ1-6; D gene: TRBD1; V gene: TRBV6-1; CDR3 protein: CASSSGTGDGSPLHF
J gene: TRBJ2-5; D gene: -; V gene: TRBV29-1; CDR3 protein: CSVGTGVETQYF
J gene: TRBJ2-1; D gene: -; V gene: TRBV10-3; CDR3 protein: CATLESRDEQFF
J gene: TRBJ2-2; D gene: -; V gene: TRBV14; CDR3 protein: CASSQYGITGELFF
J gene: TRBJ1-1; D gene: TRBD1; V gene: TRBV29-1; CDR3 protein: CSGGQARAEAFF
J gene: TRBJ2-5; D gene: -; V gene: TRBV5-1; CDR3 protein: CASSITGAGETQYF
J gene: TRBJ2-1; D gene: TRBD2; V gene: TRBV5-1; CDR3 protein: CASSRGAGAGGQFRNEQFF
J gene: TRBJ1-2; D gene: -; V gene: TRBV27; CDR3 protein: CASAPMGGSGPNYGYTF
J gene: TRBJ2-1; D gene: TRBD2; V gene: TRBV9; CDR3 protein: CASSAGVGGWEQFF
J gene: TRBJ1-6; D gene: -; V gene: TRBV7-3; CDR3 protein: CASSLLGLNSPLHF
J gene: TRBJ2-3; D gene: TRBD2; V gene: TRBV7-2; CDR3 protein: CASSFPRGGGTDTQYF